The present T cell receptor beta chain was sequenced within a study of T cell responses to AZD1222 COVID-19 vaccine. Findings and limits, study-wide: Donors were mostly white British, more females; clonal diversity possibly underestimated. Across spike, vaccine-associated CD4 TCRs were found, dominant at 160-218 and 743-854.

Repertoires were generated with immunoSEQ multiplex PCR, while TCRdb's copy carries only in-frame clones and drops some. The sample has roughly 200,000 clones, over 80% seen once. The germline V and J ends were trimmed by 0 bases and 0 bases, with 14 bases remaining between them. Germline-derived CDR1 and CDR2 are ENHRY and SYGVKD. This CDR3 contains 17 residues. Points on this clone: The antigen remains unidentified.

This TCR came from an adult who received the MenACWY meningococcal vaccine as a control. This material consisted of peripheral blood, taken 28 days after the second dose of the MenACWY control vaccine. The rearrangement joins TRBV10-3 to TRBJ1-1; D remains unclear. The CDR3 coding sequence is TGTGCCATCAGTGAGTCGAATGTGGGTGGCATGAACACTGAAGCTTTCTTT. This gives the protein CAISESNVGGMNTEAFF.